This TCR beta chain is from a study of T cells in Graves' hyperthyroidism and ophthalmopathy. Germline values: CDR1 DFQATT, CDR2 SNEGSKA (reference sequence). The CDR3 is made up of 13 amino acids. Trimming took off 1 base at V and 4 bases at J, with 10 bases between the two ends. Used for diagnoses were clinical symptoms, serum thyroxine and TRAb, thyroid ultrasound and orbital computed tomography. This clonotype occurred many times. Its antigen is still unknown. Study-level findings and limits: Peripheral blood also featured most of the thyroid clonotypes expanded above 0.001. A model of 13 V-J features distinguished ophthalmopathy from stable hyperthyroidism. Before onset, by a median of approximately 5.9 months, the model predicted ophthalmopathy.

TCR beta CDR3 regions were amplified from RNA transcripts. HTBI primers drove first-round RT-PCR of the TCR CDR3. MiXCR, applied by TCRdb to the multiplex PCR reads, yields one record per CDR3 protein. The table includes some 600,000 distinct CDR3 sequences, 46% detected once. What was sequenced was peripheral blood or thyroid tissue (not recorded which). This TCR came from a woman between 18 and 30 years old with Graves' hyperthyroidism. The chain recombines TRBV20-1 with TRBJ1-2; D is unclear. The CDR3 sequence is CSARGAVGYGYTF. The CDR3 DNA sequence: TGCAGTGCTAGAGGGGCAGTAGGCTATGGCTACACCTTC.